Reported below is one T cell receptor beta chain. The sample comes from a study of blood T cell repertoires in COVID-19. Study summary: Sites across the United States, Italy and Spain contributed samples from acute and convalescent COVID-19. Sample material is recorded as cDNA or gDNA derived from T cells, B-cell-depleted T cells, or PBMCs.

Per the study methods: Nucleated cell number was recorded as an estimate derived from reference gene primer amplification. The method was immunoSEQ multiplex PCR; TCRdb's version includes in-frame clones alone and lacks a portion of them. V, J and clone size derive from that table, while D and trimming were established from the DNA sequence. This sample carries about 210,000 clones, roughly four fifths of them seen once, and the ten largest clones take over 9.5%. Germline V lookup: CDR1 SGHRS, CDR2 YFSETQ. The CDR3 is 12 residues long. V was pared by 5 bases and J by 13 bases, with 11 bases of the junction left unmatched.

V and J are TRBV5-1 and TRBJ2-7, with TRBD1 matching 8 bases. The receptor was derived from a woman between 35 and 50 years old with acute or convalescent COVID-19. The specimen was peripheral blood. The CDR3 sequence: CASRGDRGPIYF. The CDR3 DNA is TGCGCCAGCAGAGGCGACAGGGGACCGATCTACTTC.